This T cell receptor beta chain is drawn from a study of T cell responses to AZD1222 COVID-19 vaccine. TCRdb's table, derived via immunoSEQ multiplex PCR, lists solely in-frame clones and lacks some. The profile shows about 54,000 clones, 89% of them singletons. The specimen was peripheral blood, collected 28 days after the second AZD1222 dose. This TCR was sampled from an adult who received the AZD1222 COVID-19 vaccine.

CDR3 sequence reads: CASSEQGGEKLFF. The CDR3 region has the DNA TGTGCCAGCAGTGAACAGGGGGGCGAAAAACTGTTTTTT. The V gene is TRBV25-1, the J gene TRBJ1-4, with 7 nucleotides matching TRBD1. The V and J ends lost 2 bases and 8 bases, in that order; junction bases with no gene match: 2. The CDR3 is made up of 13 amino acids. Looked up from germline, CDR1 is MGHDK and CDR2 is SYGVNS.